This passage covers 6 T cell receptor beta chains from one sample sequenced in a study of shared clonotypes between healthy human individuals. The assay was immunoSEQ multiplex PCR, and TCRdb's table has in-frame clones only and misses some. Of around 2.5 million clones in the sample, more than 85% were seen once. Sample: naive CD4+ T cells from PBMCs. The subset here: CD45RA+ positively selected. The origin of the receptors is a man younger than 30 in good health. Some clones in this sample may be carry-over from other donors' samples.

CDR3 in amino acids: CASRRDRYSGNTIYF. The CDR3 DNA reads as TGCGCCAGCAGGAGGGACAGGTACTCTGGAAACACCATATATTTT. This rearrangement joins TRBV5-1 to TRBJ1-3; 8 bases are shared with TRBD1. Germline V lookup: CDR1 SGHRS, CDR2 YFSETQ. J gave up 0 bases and V 5 bases, and 4 bases lay outside the gene matches. There are 15 residues in the CDR3.

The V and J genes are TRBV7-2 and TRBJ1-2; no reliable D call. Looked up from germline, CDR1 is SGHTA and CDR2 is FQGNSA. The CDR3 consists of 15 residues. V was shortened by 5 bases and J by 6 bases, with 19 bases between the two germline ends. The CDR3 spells CASSPVGSMQDGYTF. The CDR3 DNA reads TGTGCCAGCAGCCCAGTTGGGTCCATGCAAGATGGCTACACCTTC.

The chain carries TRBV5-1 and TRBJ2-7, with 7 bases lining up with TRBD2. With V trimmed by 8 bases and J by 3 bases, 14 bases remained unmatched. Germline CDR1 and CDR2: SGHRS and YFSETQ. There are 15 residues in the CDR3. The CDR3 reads CASTWAAGALYEQYF. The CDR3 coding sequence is TGCGCCAGTACCTGGGCGGCGGGAGCCCTCTACGAGCAGTACTTC. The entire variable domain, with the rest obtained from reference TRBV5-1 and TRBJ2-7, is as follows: KAGVTQTPRYLIKTRGQQVTLSCSPISGHRSVSWYQQTPGQGLQFLFEYFSETQRNKGNFPGRFSGRQFSNSRSEMNVSTLELGDSALYLCASTWAAGALYEQYFGPGTRLTVT.

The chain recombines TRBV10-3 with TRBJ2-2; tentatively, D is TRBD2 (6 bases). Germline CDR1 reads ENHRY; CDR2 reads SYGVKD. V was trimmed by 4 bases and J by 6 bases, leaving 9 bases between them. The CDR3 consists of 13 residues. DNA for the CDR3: TGTGCCATCAGTGGGGAGGTCTCCGGGGAGCTGTTTTTT. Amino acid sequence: CAISGEVSGELFF.

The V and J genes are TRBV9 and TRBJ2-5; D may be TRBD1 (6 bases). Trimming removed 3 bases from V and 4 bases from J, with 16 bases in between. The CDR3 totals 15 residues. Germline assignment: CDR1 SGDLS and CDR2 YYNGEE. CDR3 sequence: CASSARGGDRETQYF. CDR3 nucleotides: TGTGCCAGCAGCGCAAGAGGGGGAGATCGAGAGACCCAGTACTTC. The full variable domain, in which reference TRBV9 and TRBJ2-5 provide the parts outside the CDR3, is DSGVTQTPKHLITATGQRVTLRCSPRSGDLSVYWYQQSLDQGLQFLIQYYNGEERAKGNILERFSAQQFPDLHSELNLSSLELGDSALYFCASSARGGDRETQYFGPGTRLLVL.

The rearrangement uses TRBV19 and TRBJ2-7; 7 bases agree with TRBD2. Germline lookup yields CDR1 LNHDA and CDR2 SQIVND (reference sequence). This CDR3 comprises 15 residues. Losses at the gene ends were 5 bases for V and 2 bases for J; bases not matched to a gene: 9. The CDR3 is CASSSRLADTYEQYF. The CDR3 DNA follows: TGTGCCAGTAGTTCGCGACTAGCTGACACCTACGAGCAGTACTTC.